This T cell receptor beta chain came from a study of monozygotic twins with inflammatory bowel disease. Whole-study findings and limits: It was observed that concordant and discordant twins did not differ in repertoire similarity, possibly given limited power. IBD patients showed reduced TCRbeta diversity (inverse Simpson) versus healthy co-twins.

This CDR3 spans 13 amino acids. Looked up from germline, CDR1 is ENHRY and CDR2 is SYGVKD. A template switching step added UMIs, each with a 6-nucleotide sample barcode. TCRdb reworked the 5' RACE reads into one entry per CDR3 protein, no DNA. This table lists around 190,000 distinct CDR3 sequences. With regard to this clonotype: Its target is unknown.

This receptor was identified in a human donor with ulcerative colitis or Crohn's disease, or a healthy co-twin of an affected twin (not recorded which). Sequenced material: blood. The chain recombines TRBV10-3 with TRBJ1-3. CDR3 in amino acids: CAISESTGNTIYF.